This passage covers 2 T cell receptor beta chains from one sample sequenced in a study of blood T cell repertoires in COVID-19. The assay was immunoSEQ multiplex PCR, and TCRdb's table has in-frame clones only and misses some. The sample has 300,000 to 450,000 clones, 85% seen once. The sample comprised peripheral blood. The source is a woman between 18 and 29 years old with acute or convalescent COVID-19.

This clone was seen once. J is TRBJ2-2 and V is TRBV4-2; possibly TRBD1 for D (6 bases). Germline lookup yields CDR1 LGHNA and CDR2 YNFKEQ. V was cut by 8 bases and J by 2 bases, with 12 bases left in between. The CDR3 runs 14 residues. The CDR3 coding sequence is TGTGCCAGCGGTATGGGGGCCAACACCGGGGAGCTGTTTTTT. Protein product: CASGMGANTGELFF.

This clone was found once. This chain connects TRBV4-1 to TRBJ2-5, with D unresolved. Germline V lookup: CDR1 MGHRA, CDR2 YSYEKL. The CDR3 is 15 amino acids. The germline V and J ends were trimmed by 0 bases and 2 bases, with 10 bases remaining between them. The CDR3 DNA is TGCGCCAGCAGCCAAGATATCGAGGAACAAGAGACCCAGTACTTC. Its protein is CASSQDIEEQETQYF.